This TCR beta chain was sequenced for a study of PD-L1 blockade in urothelial cancer. Study-wide background: In the patient group, about 85% of the roughly 29 were males with bladder-origin urothelial cancer.

The protocol was immunoSEQ multiplex PCR, while the TCRdb copy is restricted to in-frame clones and leaves out a portion. The table lists around 49,000 clones, 85% to 90% of them singletons. The time point: peripheral blood 6 weeks after treatment start. V gave up 2 bases and J gave up 4 bases; unmatched junction bases: 9. This CDR3 comprises 16 residues. Germline CDR1 is MNHEY and CDR2 is SVGAGI. Sequencing was performed on PBMCs, taken around atezolizumab (anti-PD-L1) treatment. The sequence was obtained from a man between 60 and 75 years old with urothelial cancer. V is TRBV6-5 and J is TRBJ1-1; 8 bases agree with TRBD1. The CDR3 region is CASSYAPDRGPTEAFF. CDR3 DNA sequence: TGTGCCAGCAGTTACGCCCCAGACAGGGGTCCCACTGAAGCTTTCTTT.